The entry below describes one T cell receptor (beta chain). This specimen comes from a study of T cell changes during pregnancy in multiple sclerosis. Profiled with immunoSEQ multiplex PCR; TCRdb holds only in-frame clones, not every one. This table holds about 44,000 clones, about 88% found once. Germline V gene sequence: CDR1 LNHDA, CDR2 SQIVND (reference sequence). V trimming: 6 bases; J trimming: 5 bases; junction bases outside the gene matches: 5. The CDR3 spans 14 residues. The chain links TRBV19 to TRBJ2-7, with 12 positions matching TRBD1. The sequencing here drew on CD4+ T cells from peripheral blood mononuclear cells, taken after pregnancy. This receptor was obtained from a female donor with multiple sclerosis, enrolled in a pregnancy study. CDR3: CASRTGTGGHEQYF. The CDR3 nucleotides are TGTGCCAGTAGAACCGGGACAGGGGGCCACGAGCAGTACTTC.